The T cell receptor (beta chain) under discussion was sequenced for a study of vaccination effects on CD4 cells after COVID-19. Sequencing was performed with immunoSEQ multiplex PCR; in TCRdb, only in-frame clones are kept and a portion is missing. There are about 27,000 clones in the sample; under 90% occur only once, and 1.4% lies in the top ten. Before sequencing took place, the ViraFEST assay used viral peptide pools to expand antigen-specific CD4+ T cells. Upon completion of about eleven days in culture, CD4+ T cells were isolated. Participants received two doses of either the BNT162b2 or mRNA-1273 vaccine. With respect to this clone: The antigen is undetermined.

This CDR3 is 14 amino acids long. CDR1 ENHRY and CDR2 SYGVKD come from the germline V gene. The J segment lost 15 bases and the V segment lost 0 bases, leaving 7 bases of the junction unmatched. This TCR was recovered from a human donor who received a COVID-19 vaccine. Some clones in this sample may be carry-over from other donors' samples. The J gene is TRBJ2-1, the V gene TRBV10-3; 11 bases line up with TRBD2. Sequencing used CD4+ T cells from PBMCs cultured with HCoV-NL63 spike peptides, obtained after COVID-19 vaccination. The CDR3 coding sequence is TGTGCCATCAGTGAGTCGGCTAGCGGGGGGCCCGGGTTCTTC. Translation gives CAISESASGGPGFF.